Included here is one T cell receptor beta chain sequence, with context. The data stem from a study of cytomegalovirus exposure and HLA in healthy donors. V was clipped by 6 bases and J by 4 bases; unmatched bases: 3. The CDR3 is 13 amino acids. Per germline, CDR1 MNHEY and CDR2 SVGAGI. With 60 Vbeta and 13 Jbeta primers, the PCR was carried out. The method was immunoSEQ multiplex PCR; TCRdb's version includes in-frame clones alone and lacks a portion of them. The table shows 140,000 to 150,000 clones, with 77% occurring only once. This clonotype was sampled from a male donor in good health and CMV-seronegative. Sequenced sample: PBMCs. The chain joins TRBV6-5 to TRBJ2-3; TRBD1 matches 8 bases. The CDR3 loop reads CASRPTGADTQYF. The CDR3 region has the DNA TGTGCCAGCAGACCGACAGGGGCAGATACGCAGTATTTT.